One sample yielded the 27 T cell receptor beta chains listed below, sequenced in a study of CD8 T cells in ankylosing spondylitis. TCRdb re-derived calls from the 5' RACE reads in MiXCR, one entry per CDR3 protein. The sample has 200,000 to 250,000 distinct CDR3 sequences; about a quarter are singletons. The sequenced material came from blood, either unsorted or a sorted T cell fraction (not recorded which). The receptors were gathered from a male donor with ankylosing spondylitis or in good health (not recorded which).

This clonotype was detected ten times or more. V is TRBV29-1 and J is TRBJ1-5; maybe TRBD1 (6 bases). Germline V CDR1 and CDR2: SQVTM, ANQGSEA. The CDR3 length is 12 residues. Deletions cut 7 bases from V and 1 base from J, with 8 bases between. For the CDR3, the DNA is TGCAGCGCCGGACAGAGCAATCAGCCCCAGCATTTT. It is translated as CSAGQSNQPQHF. Full variable domain (rest looked up from reference TRBV29-1 and TRBJ1-5): SAVISQKPSRDICQRGTSLTIQCQVDSQVTMMFWYRQQPGQSLTLIATANQGSEATYESGFVIDKFPISRPNLTFSTLTVSNMSPEDSSIYLCSAGQSNQPQHFGDGTRLSIL.

In this sample, this clonotype turned up a few times. CDR3 loop: CSAQSFRGGSYNEQFF. The CDR3 bases are TGCAGTGCCCAAAGCTTCCGAGGGGGCTCCTACAATGAGCAGTTCTTC. The rearrangement links TRBV20-1 to TRBJ2-1; TRBD1 is a possible D gene (6 bases). Trimming removed 6 bases at V and 0 bases at J, with 18 bases between. This CDR3 is 16 amino acids long. The germline V gene has CDR1 DFQATT and CDR2 SNEGSKA (reference sequence).

This clonotype appeared a few times. The rearrangement uses TRBV20-1 and TRBJ2-3; 7 nucleotides line up with TRBD1. CDR1 is DFQATT, CDR2 SNEGSKA, per germline (reference sequence). V was pared by 6 bases and J by 15 bases, with 12 bases of the junction left unmatched. This CDR3 has 11 amino acids. CDR3 region: CSAQGGPGVYF. CDR3 in DNA: TGCAGTGCACAAGGGGGCCCAGGGGTATATTTT.

This chain connects TRBV20-1 to TRBJ1-1; D not resolved. CDR1 and CDR2 from the germline V gene are DFQATT and SNEGSKA (reference sequence). The CDR3 runs to 15 residues. V shed 0 bases and J shed 0 bases, with 11 bases lying between them. The CDR3 is CSAREPGRMNTEAFF. Here the CDR3 DNA reads TGCAGTGCTAGAGAACCGGGCAGAATGAACACTGAAGCTTTCTTT.

This clonotype came up a few times. The J gene is TRBJ2-7, the V gene TRBV7-2; 8 positions match TRBD1. In germline, CDR1 is SGHTA, CDR2 FQGNSA. Unmatched junction bases numbered 10, after V lost 4 bases and J lost 5 bases. This CDR3 has 15 amino acids. As DNA, the CDR3 is TGTGCCAGCAGCTCATGGACAGGGTTCGGCGACGAGCAGTACTTC. Protein product: CASSSWTGFGDEQYF.

Worth noting for this clonotype: Without the conserved terminal phenylalanine or tryptophan, this CDR3 likely stems from a read error. The chain employs TRBV7-3 and TRBJ2-1; tentatively, D is TRBD1 (7 bases). V shed 8 bases and J shed 7 bases, with 12 bases lying between them. Germline CDR1 is SGHTA and CDR2 is FQGTGA. This CDR3 has 12 amino acids. Written as DNA, the CDR3 is TGTGCCAGCTCAGGGGGGCTAAATGAGCAGTTCCTC. This translates into CASSGGLNEQFL.

V usage is TRBV5-5 and J usage is TRBJ2-7, with no clear D. There are 13 residues in the CDR3. Trimming left V 0 bases short and J 2 bases short, with 6 bases between. Germline values: CDR1 SGHKS, CDR2 YYEKEE (reference sequence). CDR3 region: CASSLGLPYEQYF. CDR3 in DNA: TGTGCCAGCAGCTTGGGACTGCCCTACGAGCAGTACTTC.

V usage is TRBV7-3 and J usage is TRBJ1-3; unclear D gene. This CDR3 has 12 residues. V gave up 5 bases and J gave up 8 bases, with 10 bases separating them. Germline V gene data show CDR1 as SGHTA and CDR2 as FQGTGA. The DNA of the CDR3 is TGTGCCAGCAGCAATCCAGGACACACCATATATTTT. It translates to CASSNPGHTIYF.

The sample holds many counts of this clonotype. The chain is built from TRBV5-1 and TRBJ2-7; TRBD2 is a possible D gene (5 bases). Germline-derived CDR1 and CDR2 are SGHRS and YFSETQ. This CDR3 is 14 amino acids long. V shed 2 bases and J shed 2 bases, with 11 bases lying between them. The CDR3 DNA sequence: TGCGCCAGCAGCTTTGGGCCCGGGACCTACGAGCAGTACTTC. Its protein product is CASSFGPGTYEQYF. The entire variable domain, with the rest obtained from reference TRBV5-1 and TRBJ2-7, is as follows: KAGVTQTPRYLIKTRGQQVTLSCSPISGHRSVSWYQQTPGQGLQFLFEYFSETQRNKGNFPGRFSGRQFSNSRSEMNVSTLELGDSALYLCASSFGPGTYEQYFGPGTRLTVT.

This clonotype was counted many times. This chain links TRBV5-1 with TRBJ2-7; 8 nucleotides line up with TRBD1. J was trimmed by 5 bases and V by 0 bases; bases with no gene match: 4. The CDR3 totals 14 residues. Germline CDR1 is SGHRS and CDR2 is YFSETQ. CDR3 sequence reads: CASSLETGADEQYF. The CDR3 nucleotides are TGCGCCAGCAGCTTGGAGACAGGGGCGGACGAGCAGTACTTC.

The J gene is TRBJ2-6, the V gene TRBV29-1; D is unclear. Looked up from germline, CDR1 is SQVTM and CDR2 is ANQGSEA. Trimming shortened V by 6 bases and J by 0 bases, and 18 bases separated the two germline ends. CDR3 length equals 17 residues. CDR3 sequence: CSVVISVLSSGANVLTF. DNA of the CDR3: TGCAGCGTCGTAATAAGTGTCCTAAGCTCTGGGGCCAACGTCCTGACTTTC. Together with reference TRBV29-1 and TRBJ2-6, the CDR3 gives the full variable domain: SAVISQKPSRDICQRGTSLTIQCQVDSQVTMMFWYRQQPGQSLTLIATANQGSEATYESGFVIDKFPISRPNLTFSTLTVSNMSPEDSSIYLCSVVISVLSSGANVLTFGAGSRLTVL.

This sequence joins TRBV20-1 and TRBJ2-1, with D perhaps TRBD1 or TRBD2 (5 bases each). There are 14 residues in the CDR3. Germline V gene lookup returns CDR1 DFQATT and CDR2 SNEGSKA (reference sequence). V was pared by 5 bases and J by 2 bases, with 13 bases between. The CDR3 loop reads CSAFRDPPYNEQFF. In DNA form, the CDR3 reads TGCAGTGCTTTCCGGGACCCGCCCTACAATGAGCAGTTCTTC.

This clonotype was counted many times. This chain joins TRBV5-1 and TRBJ1-4; 8 bases are a match to TRBD1. Germline CDR1 reads SGHRS; CDR2 reads YFSETQ. V trimming: 3 bases; J trimming: 5 bases; junction bases outside the gene matches: 6. This CDR3 is 15 amino acids long. For the CDR3, the DNA is TGCGCCAGCAGCTCCGGACAGGGAAGGAATGAAAAACTGTTTTTT. Its protein is CASSSGQGRNEKLFF.

This clonotype was seen a handful of times. The genes are TRBV5-1 and TRBJ2-7, with TRBD2 matching over 8 bases. CDR1 is SGHRS and CDR2 is YFSETQ in the germline V gene. The junction had 13 bases not matched to a gene; V was cut back by 3 bases and J by 5 bases. This CDR3 has 16 residues. CDR3 sequence reads: CASSSSKTSVNNEQYF. As DNA, the CDR3 is TGCGCCAGCAGCTCTTCCAAGACTAGCGTAAACAACGAGCAGTACTTC.

This clonotype was observed many times. This sequence joins TRBV5-5 and TRBJ2-3; D remains ambiguous. CDR1 and CDR2 (germline): SGHKS, YYEKEE (reference sequence). The length of the CDR3 is 14 residues. Trimming removed 1 base at V and 4 bases at J, with 10 bases between. Here the CDR3 reads CASSLIQPSDTQYF. DNA for the CDR3: TGTGCCAGCAGCTTGATACAGCCTTCAGATACGCAGTATTTT.

The count of this clonotype is one. The V gene is TRBV29-1, the J gene TRBJ2-5; D possibly corresponds to TRBD1 (5 bases). Trimming pared 6 bases from V and 1 base from J, leaving 9 bases between. The CDR3 covers 12 residues. Germline CDR1 SQVTM, CDR2 ANQGSEA. The CDR3 loop reads CSVDNLQETQYF. The CDR3 DNA is TGCAGCGTGGACAATCTCCAAGAGACCCAGTACTTC.

This clonotype was recorded many times. This chain connects TRBV28 to TRBJ1-4; D is undetermined. The V gene lost 4 bases and the J gene lost 7 bases, with 13 bases spanning the gap. Germline loops: CDR1 MDHEN, CDR2 SYDVKM. The CDR3 sequence is 14 residues long. The CDR3 spells CASSSPRGGEKLFF. The CDR3 nucleotides are TGTGCCAGCAGTTCCCCCCGGGGTGGTGAAAAACTGTTTTTT.

Many counts were recorded for this clonotype. The genes are TRBV27 and TRBJ2-5; D might be TRBD1 (8 bases). The CDR3 is made up of 15 amino acids. The ends were cut back, 5 bases at V and 7 bases at J, with 20 bases in the middle. Germline V gives CDR1 MNHEY, CDR2 SMNVEV (reference sequence). The CDR3 DNA reads TGTGCCAGCAGTCTGACAGGGGAGGGGGCTAGGACCCAGTACTTC. Translation: CASSLTGEGARTQYF.

This clonotype was detected ten times or more. V usage is TRBV20-1 and J usage is TRBJ1-5, with TRBD1 as a possible D gene (5 bases). This CDR3 region has 17 residues. Trimming removed 0 bases from V and 1 base from J, with 16 bases in between. The germline CDR1 and CDR2 sequences are DFQATT and SNEGSKA (reference sequence). For the CDR3, the DNA is TGCAGTGCTAGAGATGGGCAGGGATTGTACAGCAATCAGCCCCAGCATTTT. Translated, it gives CSARDGQGLYSNQPQHF.

This rearrangement joins TRBV5-6 to TRBJ2-1; D gene unclear. CDR3 size: 16 residues. V dropped 1 base and J dropped 5 bases, with 16 bases sitting between them. Per the germline V gene, CDR1 is SGHDT and CDR2 is YYEEEE. The CDR3: CASSLPPPLYDNEQFF. CDR3 sequence (DNA): TGTGCCAGCAGCTTGCCGCCCCCACTGTACGACAATGAGCAGTTCTTC. The full variable domain, its missing parts supplied by reference TRBV5-6 and TRBJ2-1, is DAGVTQSPTHLIKTRGQQVTLRCSPKSGHDTVSWYQQALGQGPQFIFQYYEEEERQRGNFPDRFSGHQFPNYSSELNVNALLLGDSALYLCASSLPPPLYDNEQFFGPGTRLTVL.

The rearrangement uses TRBV6-5 and TRBJ1-4, with D maybe TRBD1 (6 bases). The ends were cut back, 3 bases at V and 3 bases at J, with 11 bases in the middle. The germline V gene encodes CDR1 MNHEY and CDR2 SVGAGI. The CDR3 is 15 residues long. The CDR3 DNA reads as TGTGCCAGCAGTTATAGTGGGGGCTCTAATGAAAAACTGTTTTTT. Its protein product is CASSYSGGSNEKLFF.

This clonotype was observed at least ten times. The chain couples TRBV18 to TRBJ2-6; 7 positions agree with TRBD1. The germline CDR1 and CDR2 sequences are KGHSH and LQKENI. This CDR3 spans 15 amino acids. V lost 5 bases and J lost 1; bases outside the gene matches: 2. The CDR3, as DNA: TGTGCCAGCTCAGGACAGGTTTCTGGGGCCAACGTCCTGACTTTC. Protein sequence: CASSGQVSGANVLTF.

This clonotype has ten or more counts. The rearrangement joins TRBV20-1 to TRBJ1-5, with 10 nucleotides matching TRBD1. CDR1 is DFQATT and CDR2 is SNEGSKA in the germline V gene (reference sequence). V was pared by 4 bases and J by 2 bases, with 5 bases of the junction left unmatched. This CDR3 has 15 residues. The CDR3 protein is CSAKTGGGGNQPQHF. The CDR3 DNA sequence: TGCAGTGCTAAGACAGGGGGCGGGGGCAATCAGCCCCAGCATTTT.

The chain combines TRBV15 with TRBJ2-1; 11 nucleotides match TRBD2. Germline V gene data show CDR1 as LNHNV and CDR2 as YYDKDF (reference sequence). There are 16 residues in the CDR3. V shed 0 bases, J shed 8 bases, and the junction held 6 bases outside the gene matches. The CDR3 DNA follows: TGTGCCACCAGCAGAGATTTGGCTAGCGGGAGGCATGAGCAGTTCTTC. This codes for CATSRDLASGRHEQFF.

The chain links TRBV5-1 to TRBJ2-3; 9 bases are a match to TRBD1. The CDR3 runs to 15 residues. V dropped 4 bases and J dropped 3; count of bases not matched to a gene: 6. Germline V gene data show CDR1 as SGHRS and CDR2 as YFSETQ. The CDR3 coding sequence is TGCGCCAGCAGCGGGACTGGACAGGGGACAGATACGCAGTATTTT. Translating gives CASSGTGQGTDTQYF.

Note on this clonotype: Just one base apart from a much larger clone, this may be a read error. The chain couples TRBV6-5 to TRBJ2-7, with D possibly being TRBD2 (6 bases). Germline values: CDR1 MNHEY, CDR2 SVGAGI. CDR3 length: 16 amino acids. DNA of the CDR3: TGTTCCAGCAGTTACTCTCTAAGAGGAGGGCCCTACGAGCAGTACTTC. Its protein is CSSSYSLRGGPYEQYF.

The chain links TRBV29-1 to TRBJ1-2; a weak D match, TRBD1 (5 bases). Germline V gene sequence: CDR1 SQVTM, CDR2 ANQGSEA. CDR3 size: 13 residues. Trimming pared 7 bases from V and 2 bases from J, leaving 14 bases between. CDR3 region: CSAGIEGNYGYTF. CDR3 nucleotides: TGCAGCGCGGGCATCGAGGGGAACTATGGCTACACCTTC.